The 22 T cell receptor beta chains presented below share a single source sample, sequenced in a study of blood T cells in healthy people across ages (dated by TCRdb to the mid-2010s). Library creation used 5' RACE. The sequencer was an Illumina HiSeq 2500. A second roughly 6 to 12 cycle PCR used a sample-barcoded 5' primer and a J-beta primer mix. TCRdb reprocessed the public reads (quality trimming at Q25 with fastp, clone calling with MiXCR) and kept in-frame beta chains. Rows with a matching CDR3 protein are joined into one entry that keeps the most common DNA and genes. This sample comprises some 880,000 distinct CDR3 sequences, about 37% of them detected only once. Jointly, the top ten make up 10% to 15% of the sample. Sequencing used blood. These receptors all stem from a man aged 18 to 29 in good health.

The chain carries TRBV20-1 and TRBJ2-4; D possibly corresponds to TRBD1 (6 bases). The CDR3 extends over 15 amino acids. Trimming took off 3 bases at V and 0 bases at J, with 12 bases between the two ends. Germline CDR1 reads DFQATT; CDR2 reads SNEGSKA (reference sequence). The CDR3 protein is CSARADRSAKNIQYF. CDR3 in DNA: TGCAGTGCTAGGGCAGACAGGTCAGCCAAAAACATTCAGTACTTC.

The rearrangement links TRBV20-1 to TRBJ1-1; TRBD1 is a possible D gene (5 bases). The CDR3 runs 14 residues. Trimming took 1 base from V and 5 from J, leaving 14 bases between them. Germline V gene lookup returns CDR1 DFQATT and CDR2 SNEGSKA (reference sequence). The CDR3 sequence: CSARGRDGWTEAFF. The CDR3 DNA reads as TGCAGTGCTAGAGGCCGGGACGGGTGGACTGAAGCTTTCTTT.

This clonotype occurred a few times. The rearrangement links TRBV9 to TRBJ2-7, with 11 positions matching TRBD2. The germline gives CDR1 SGDLS, CDR2 YYNGEE. The trim removed 0 bases at V and 7 bases at J, leaving 6 bases unmatched. The CDR3 spans 15 residues. Written as DNA, the CDR3 is TGTGCCAGCAGCGTAGGGACTAGCGGGTACAATGAGCAGTACTTC. As protein: CASSVGTSGYNEQYF.

This clonotype came up a few times. This chain uses TRBV4-3 with TRBJ2-3; D remains ambiguous. The V gene's germline CDR1 is LGHNA and CDR2 YSLEER. The CDR3 extends over 16 amino acids. The V and J ends lost 4 bases and 0 bases respectively, with 14 bases between them. CDR3 nucleotides: TGCGCCAGCAGCCGAGATTCGATCTCTAGCACAGATACGCAGTATTTT. Its protein is CASSRDSISSTDTQYF.

The chain has TRBV6-5 and TRBJ2-1; the match to TRBD2 covers 9 bases. This CDR3 is 15 amino acids long. J gave up 4 bases and V 0 bases, and 1 base lay outside the gene matches. Looked up from germline, CDR1 is MNHEY and CDR2 is SVGAGI. The CDR3: CASSYSTSGYNEQFF. CDR3 DNA sequence: TGTGCCAGCAGTTACTCGACTAGCGGATACAATGAGCAGTTCTTC.

The gene calls are TRBV7-2 and TRBJ1-1; TRBD1 matches at 8 bases. The germline gives CDR1 SGHTA, CDR2 FQGNSA. This CDR3 spans 13 amino acids. J was trimmed by 11 bases and V by 6 bases; bases with no gene match: 11. In nucleotides, the CDR3 is TGTGCCAGCAGTTGGACAGGGATAGATCAGGCTTTCTTT. This encodes CASSWTGIDQAFF.

V and J are TRBV28 and TRBJ2-7, with 8 positions matching TRBD1. The CDR3 is made up of 11 amino acids. CDR1 MDHEN and CDR2 SYDVKM come from the germline V gene. CDR3: CPTGDRYEQYF. Written as DNA, the CDR3 is TGTCCCACAGGGGACAGGTACGAGCAGTACTTC.

The chain is built from TRBV3-1 and TRBJ1-2, with D possibly TRBD1 on 5 matching bases. The CDR3 is 16 amino acids. V was trimmed by 0 bases and J by 0 bases, leaving 11 bases between them. Germline CDR1 LGHDT, CDR2 YNNKEL (reference sequence). The CDR3 protein is CASSQDPAGSNYGYTF. DNA of the CDR3: TGTGCCAGCAGCCAAGATCCGGCAGGGTCTAACTATGGCTACACCTTC.

About this clonotype: A single base separates this from a much larger clone, so it may be a read error. The genes are TRBV29-1 and TRBJ2-1, with 9 bases identical to TRBD2. Germline loops: CDR1 SQVTM, CDR2 ANQGSEA. The CDR3 runs 16 residues. V shed 3 bases, J shed 5 bases, and the junction held 11 bases outside the gene matches. The CDR3 loop reads CSVDPLERGADNEQFF. CDR3 nucleotide sequence: TGCAGCGTTGACCCCCTGGAGCGGGGGGCCGACAATGAGCAGTTCTTC.

This clonotype was observed a handful of times. The DNA for the CDR3 is TGTGCCAGCAGCTGGGGACTAGCCAATAATTACGAGCAGTACTTC. Its translation is CASSWGLANNYEQYF. This rearrangement joins TRBV21-1 to TRBJ2-7; TRBD2 is the table's D call, not checked against the DNA. TRBV21-1 is a pseudogene. The CDR3 totals 15 residues.

This chain joins TRBV12-3 or TRBV12-4 and TRBJ2-5; TRBD1 aligns across 9 bases. The J call may be faulty, since TRBJ2-7 better matches the DNA end. The CDR3 sequence is 14 residues long. CDR3 nucleotides: TGTGCCAGCAGAAAGGGACAGGGAAGTGACGAGCAGTACTTC. Translating it yields CASRKGQGSDEQYF.

This clonotype was counted only a few times. The chain uses TRBV20-1 and TRBJ2-5, with D unresolved. Trimming removed 5 bases from V and 0 bases from J, with 10 bases in between. CDR3 length: 13 residues. Germline V gene data show CDR1 as DFQATT and CDR2 as SNEGSKA (reference sequence). The CDR3 sequence is CSADKVYQETQYF. The CDR3 DNA reads as TGCAGTGCTGACAAAGTGTACCAAGAGACCCAGTACTTC.

The V call is TRBV12-5, the J call TRBJ2-1, with D tentatively TRBD1 (5 bases). Near its end, the DNA agrees better with TRBJ2-7, so the J call may be wrong. Germline CDR1 reads LGHNT; CDR2 reads FRNRAP. The CDR3 covers 17 residues. CDR3 DNA sequence: TGTGCTAGTGGTTTGATGCAGGGAACAAGCTCCTACAATGAGCAGTACTTC. Its translation: CASGLMQGTSSYNEQYF.

This clonotype occurred a few times. V gene TRBV3-1 combines with J gene TRBJ2-5, with D unclear. V lost 0 bases and J lost 11, with 10 bases in between. This CDR3 contains 12 residues. The germline CDR1 and CDR2 sequences are LGHDT and YNNKEL (reference sequence). The CDR3 DNA reads as TGTGCCAGCAGCCAAGACATCGAGTGGCAGTACTTC. It translates to CASSQDIEWQYF.

To note about this clonotype: A much bigger clone sits one base away, suggesting this may be a read error. The gene calls are TRBV28 and TRBJ2-3, with unresolved D. Germline loops: CDR1 MDHEN, CDR2 SYDVKM. With 7 bases removed from V and 1 base from J, the gap between germline ends came to 6 bases. The CDR3 sequence is 12 residues long. This chain's CDR3 is CASTDGTDTQYF. The CDR3 DNA follows: TGTGCCAGCACGGACGGCACAGATACGCAGTATTTT.

This clonotype was observed a handful of times. The gene calls are TRBV6-5 and TRBJ1-1; D is undetermined. Trimming removed 2 bases at V and 0 bases at J, with 10 bases between. CDR3 size: 15 residues. CDR1 is MNHEY and CDR2 is SVGAGI in the germline V gene. The CDR3 spells CASSYDRLVNTEAFF. The DNA for the CDR3 is TGTGCCAGCAGTTACGATAGGTTGGTGAACACTGAAGCTTTCTTT.

This clonotype has only a few counts. The chain joins TRBV29-1 to TRBJ1-2; D gene uncertain. The V and J ends lost 4 bases and 5 bases respectively, with 11 bases between them. CDR1 and CDR2 (germline): SQVTM, ANQGSEA. This CDR3 comprises 12 residues. CDR3 in DNA: TGCAGCGTTGGGGCCGGCCAATATGGCTACACCTTC. It yields the protein CSVGAGQYGYTF. The full variable domain, its missing parts supplied by reference TRBV29-1 and TRBJ1-2, is SAVISQKPSRDICQRGTSLTIQCQVDSQVTMMFWYRQQPGQSLTLIATANQGSEATYESGFVIDKFPISRPNLTFSTLTVSNMSPEDSSIYLCSVGAGQYGYTFGSGTRLTVV.

The chain recombines TRBV6-6 with TRBJ1-1; a possible D gene is TRBD1 (5 bases). This CDR3 has 11 residues. With 5 bases removed from V and 11 bases from J, the gap between germline ends came to 12 bases. The germline V gene encodes CDR1 MNHNY and CDR2 SVGAGI (reference sequence). The CDR3 DNA is TGTGCCAGCAGTCCGGACACTAGGGCTTTCTTT. Amino acid sequence: CASSPDTRAFF.

The gene calls are TRBV5-1 and TRBJ2-2; a possible D gene is TRBD1 (5 bases). Deletions cut 4 bases from V and 1 base from J, with 11 bases between. This CDR3 comprises 15 residues. The V gene's germline CDR1 is SGHRS and CDR2 YFSETQ. The CDR3 DNA sequence: TGCGCCAGCAGCCGTTCTACAGGGAACACCGGGGAGCTGTTTTTT. Amino acid sequence: CASSRSTGNTGELFF.

In its sample, this clonotype was seen a few times. This chain links TRBV27 with TRBJ1-5; D might be TRBD1 (5 bases). This CDR3 spans 15 amino acids. Germline-derived CDR1 and CDR2 are MNHEY and SMNVEV (reference sequence). The ends were cut back, 8 bases at V and 5 bases at J, with 19 bases in the middle. The CDR3 DNA sequence: TGTGCCAGCCGCGCCTCCGGGGGGGTTGATCAGCCCCAGCATTTT. As protein: CASRASGGVDQPQHF.

This clonotype was counted between two and nine times. The chain carries TRBV4-3 and TRBJ1-2, with D perhaps TRBD1 (5 bases). The V end lost 0 bases, the J end lost 7 bases, and 12 bases lay between the germline ends. The CDR3 extends over 14 amino acids. CDR1 and CDR2 from the germline V gene are LGHNA and YSLEER. Written as DNA, the CDR3 is TGCGCCAGCAGCCAAGATCAGGGTCAAAGTGGCTACACCTTC. This gives the protein CASSQDQGQSGYTF.

Note on this clonotype: This could be a read error, since a much larger clone is one nucleotide away. V usage is TRBV5-1 and J usage is TRBJ2-5; unclear D gene. This CDR3 is 12 amino acids long. Trimming cost V 1 base and J 11 bases, with 12 bases left between them. The germline V gene has CDR1 SGHRS and CDR2 YFSETQ. The CDR3 nucleotides read TGCGCCAGCAGCTTGCAAAGCAATGAGCAGTACTTC. It codes for CASSLQSNEQYF.